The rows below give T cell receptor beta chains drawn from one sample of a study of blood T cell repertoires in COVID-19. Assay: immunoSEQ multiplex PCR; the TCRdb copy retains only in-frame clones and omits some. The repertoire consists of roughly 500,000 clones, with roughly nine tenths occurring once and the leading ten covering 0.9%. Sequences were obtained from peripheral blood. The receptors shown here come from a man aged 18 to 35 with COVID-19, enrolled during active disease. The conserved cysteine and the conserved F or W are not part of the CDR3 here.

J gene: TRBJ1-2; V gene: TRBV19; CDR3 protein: ASNPDSNYGYT
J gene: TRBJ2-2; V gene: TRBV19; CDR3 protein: ASSIVVANTGELF
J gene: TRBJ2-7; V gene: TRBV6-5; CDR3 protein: ASRGRGGPFEQY
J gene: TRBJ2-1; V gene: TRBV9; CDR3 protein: ASSVGSSENEQF
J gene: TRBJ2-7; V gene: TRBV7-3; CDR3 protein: ASSETGTSNANEQY
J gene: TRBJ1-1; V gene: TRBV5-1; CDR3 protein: ASSPLGRENTEAF
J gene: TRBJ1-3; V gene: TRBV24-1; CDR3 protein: ATSDLNGGSGNTIY
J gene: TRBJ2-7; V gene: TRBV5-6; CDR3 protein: ASSPQGYEQY
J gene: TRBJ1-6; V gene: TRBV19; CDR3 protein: ASSLRQGMKNSPLH
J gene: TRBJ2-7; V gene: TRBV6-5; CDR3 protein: ASSSLYSGGNYEQY